The sequence of this TCR beta chain was determined in a study of blood T cells in healthy people across ages. In germline, CDR1 is MNHEY, CDR2 SMNVEV (reference sequence). Deletions cut 3 bases from V and 9 bases from J, with 12 bases between. This CDR3 has 13 residues. Isolated PBMCs totaled at least 6.5 million in each sample. Total RNA was extracted at no less than 6 micrograms per sample. PCR was performed a second time for 7 to 11 cycles using a sample-barcoded 5' primer and a J-beta primer mix. There were at least 3 million CDR3-containing paired-end reads obtained from each sample. Using its own MiXCR run on the 5' RACE reads, TCRdb lists one record per CDR3 protein. The sample carries about 1.1 million distinct CDR3 sequences, about two fifths recorded once. With respect to this clonotype: The antigen is undetermined.

General study results and limits: Per million T cells, TCR beta diversity dropped about linearly as age rose.

The TCR sequence derives from a man in his late teens or twenties in good health. The chain employs TRBV27 and TRBJ1-5; D perhaps matches TRBD1 (5 bases). The sequenced sample consisted of blood. Here the CDR3 DNA reads TGTGCCAGCAGTTTGGGACCTCCTCGGCCCCAGCATTTT. Translation gives CASSLGPPRPQHF.